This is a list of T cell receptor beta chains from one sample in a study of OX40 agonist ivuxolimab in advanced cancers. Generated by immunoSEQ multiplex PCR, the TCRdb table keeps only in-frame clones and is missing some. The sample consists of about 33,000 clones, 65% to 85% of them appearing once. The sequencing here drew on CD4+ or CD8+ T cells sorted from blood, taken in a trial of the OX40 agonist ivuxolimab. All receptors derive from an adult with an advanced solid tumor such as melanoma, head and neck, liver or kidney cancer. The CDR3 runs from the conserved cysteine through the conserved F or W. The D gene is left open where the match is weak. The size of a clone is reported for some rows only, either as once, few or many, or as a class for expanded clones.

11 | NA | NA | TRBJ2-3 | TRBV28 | TGTGCCAGCAGCTACCCAGATACGCAGTATTTT | CASSYPDTQYF
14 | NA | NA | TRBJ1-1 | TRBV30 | TGTGCCTGGAGTGTAAGGGGTGGGAGCCCTGAAGCTTTCTTT | CAWSVRGGSPEAFF
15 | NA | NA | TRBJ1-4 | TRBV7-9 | TGTGCCAGCAGCCCGCTACAGAGTTCTAATGAAAAACTGTTTTTT | CASSPLQSSNEKLFF
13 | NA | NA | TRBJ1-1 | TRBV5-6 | TGTGCCAGCGCGGGGATGGGGAACACTGAAGCTTTCTTT | CASAGMGNTEAFF
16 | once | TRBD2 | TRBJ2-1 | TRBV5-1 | TGCGCCAGCAGCTTAGGGCCTAGCGGGGGTGCGAATGAGCAGTTCTTC | CASSLGPSGGANEQFF
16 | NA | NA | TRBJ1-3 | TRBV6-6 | TGTGCCAGCAGTAACAGGGTTGCGGCGGATGGAAACACCATATATTTT | CASSNRVAADGNTIYF
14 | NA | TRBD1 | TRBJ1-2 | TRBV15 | TGTGCCACCAGCGGTGAACAGGGGATTGGCGGCTACACCTTC | CATSGEQGIGGYTF
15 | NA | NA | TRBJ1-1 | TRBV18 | TGTGCCAGCTCGCCTTCCGATTATACCGGGGCTGAAGCTTTCTTT | CASSPSDYTGAEAFF
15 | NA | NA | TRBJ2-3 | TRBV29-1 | TGCAGCGTTGAAGGAGGGGGTTTTGGTCAAGATACGCAGTATTTT | CSVEGGGFGQDTQYF
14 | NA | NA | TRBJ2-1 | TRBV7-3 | TGTGCCAGCAGCTTAAGTACAGGGAGCCTTGAGCAGTTCTTC | CASSLSTGSLEQFF
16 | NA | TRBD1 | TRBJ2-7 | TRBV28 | TGTGCCAGCAGTTTATTCTGGTTGACAGGGGCCTACGAGCAGTACTTC | CASSLFWLTGAYEQYF
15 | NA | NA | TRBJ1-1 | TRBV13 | TGTGCCAGCAGCTTAAATGGGGAGGGGAACACTGAAGCTTTCTTT | CASSLNGEGNTEAFF
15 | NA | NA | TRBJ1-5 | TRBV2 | TGTGCCAGCACCTTACAGGATAATAGCAATCAGCCCCAGCATTTT | CASTLQDNSNQPQHF
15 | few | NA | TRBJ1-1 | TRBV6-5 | TGTGCCAGCTACAGGGCCACTGGGGTTTGGGTTGAAGCTTTCTTT | CASYRATGVWVEAFF
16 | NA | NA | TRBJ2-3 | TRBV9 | TGTGCCAGCAGCGTAGAGGGTACCGCCCAGGGAGATACGCAGTATTTT | CASSVEGTAQGDTQYF
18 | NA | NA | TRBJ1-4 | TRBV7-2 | TGTGCCAGCAGCTGGTCTAAGACTGGGCGCCTCCTTAATGAAAAACTGTTTTTT | CASSWSKTGRLLNEKLFF
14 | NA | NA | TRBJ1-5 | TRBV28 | TGTGCCAGCAAGACGAGGGGGAACAATCAGCCCCAGCATTTT | CASKTRGNNQPQHF
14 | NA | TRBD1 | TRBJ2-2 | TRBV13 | TGTGCCAGCAGCCGGGACAGGGGGACCGGGGAGCTGTTTTTT | CASSRDRGTGELFF
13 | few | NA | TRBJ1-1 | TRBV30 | TGTGCCTGGAGTGTCCATTCAGGAACTGAAGCTTTCTTT | CAWSVHSGTEAFF
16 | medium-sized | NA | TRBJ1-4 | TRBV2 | TGTGCCAGCAGTCTAACCGGGACATCATTTGAGGAAAAACTGTTTTTT | CASSLTGTSFEEKLFF
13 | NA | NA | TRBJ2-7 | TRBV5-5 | TGTGCCAGCAGCTTACAGGGAAACTACGAGCAGTACTTC | CASSLQGNYEQYF
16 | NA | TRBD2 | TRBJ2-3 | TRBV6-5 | TGTGCCAGCAGTTACTCGAGTCTAGCGGGGTTGGATACGCAGTATTTT | CASSYSSLAGLDTQYF
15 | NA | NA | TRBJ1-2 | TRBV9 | TGTGCCAGCAGCGTAGGAGGGGGAAGAGAGTATGGCTACACCTTC | CASSVGGGREYGYTF
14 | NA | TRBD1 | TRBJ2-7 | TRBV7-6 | TGTGCCAGCAGCGCCGGGACAGGGGGCGCAGAGCAGTACTTC | CASSAGTGGAEQYF
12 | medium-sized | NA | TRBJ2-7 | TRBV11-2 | TGTGCCAGCAGCTTAGAGAGGGGCGAGCAGTACTTC | CASSLERGEQYF
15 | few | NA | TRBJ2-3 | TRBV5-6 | TGTGCCAGCAGCCGCCGACAGGTGATAACAGATACGCAGTATTTT | CASSRRQVITDTQYF
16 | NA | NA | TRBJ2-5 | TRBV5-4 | TGTGCCAGCAGCTTGGCACCCGGGGGAAGTGAAGAGACCCAGTACTTC | CASSLAPGGSEETQYF
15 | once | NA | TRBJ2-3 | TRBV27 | TGTGCCAGCAGTTTATTCGGGCCATACACAGATACGCAGTATTTT | CASSLFGPYTDTQYF
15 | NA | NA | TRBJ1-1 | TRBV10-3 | TGTGCCATCAGTGAGTCGCCGGGAATTGACACTGAAGCTTTCTTT | CAISESPGIDTEAFF
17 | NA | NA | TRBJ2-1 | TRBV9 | TGTGCCAGCAGCGTAGAAATTGGGGCAGGATTATTCCATGAGCAGTTCTTC | CASSVEIGAGLFHEQFF
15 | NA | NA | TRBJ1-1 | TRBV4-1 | TGCGCCAGCAGCCAAGAGGCAGGGATTAACACTGAAGCTTTCTTT | CASSQEAGINTEAFF
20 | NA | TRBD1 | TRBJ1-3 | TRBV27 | TGTGCCAGCAGTTATCGGGCGGGGGACAGGGTTCCTTTATCTGGAAACACCATATATTTT | CASSYRAGDRVPLSGNTIYF
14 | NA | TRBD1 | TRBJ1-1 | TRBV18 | TGTGCCAGCTCACCGGGACAGGGGTACACTGAAGCTTTCTTT | CASSPGQGYTEAFF
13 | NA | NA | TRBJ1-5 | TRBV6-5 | TGTGCCAGCAGCCGGACCCCGGGACAGCCCCAGCATTTT | CASSRTPGQPQHF
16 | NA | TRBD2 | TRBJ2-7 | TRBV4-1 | TGCGCCAGCAGCCAAGATCGGTTAGCGGGGGCCTACGAGCAGTACTTC | CASSQDRLAGAYEQYF
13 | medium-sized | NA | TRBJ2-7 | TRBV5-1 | TGCGCCAGCAGCTTGGCCCTCTCCTACGAGCAGTACTTC | CASSLALSYEQYF
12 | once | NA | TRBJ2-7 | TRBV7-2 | TGTGCCAGCAGCTTATTTCGCAACGAGCAGTACTTC | CASSLFRNEQYF
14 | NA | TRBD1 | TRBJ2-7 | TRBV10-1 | TGCGCCAGCAGTGGGACAGGGGGCTCCTACGAGCAGTACTTC | CASSGTGGSYEQYF
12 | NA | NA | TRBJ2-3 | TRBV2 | TGTGCCAGCAGTGTCTGGACAGATACGCAGTATTTT | CASSVWTDTQYF
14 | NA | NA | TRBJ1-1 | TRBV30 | TGTGCCGGTAGGTTGCATCTGGGGGACACTGAAGCTTTCTTT | CAGRLHLGDTEAFF
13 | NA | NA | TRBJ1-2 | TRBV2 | TGTGCCAGCAGGGGGTGGGGAAGTAATGGCTACACCTTC | CASRGWGSNGYTF
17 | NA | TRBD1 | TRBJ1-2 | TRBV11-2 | TGTGCCAGCAGCGCGGGACAGGGGATTTTAGATAACTATGGCTACACCTTC | CASSAGQGILDNYGYTF
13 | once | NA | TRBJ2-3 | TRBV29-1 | TGCAGCGTTGATATGCCGGGTACAGATACGCAGTATTTT | CSVDMPGTDTQYF
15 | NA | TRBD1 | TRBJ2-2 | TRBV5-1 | TGCGCCAGTACACAGGGGGATAGCAACACCGGGGAGCTGTTTTTT | CASTQGDSNTGELFF
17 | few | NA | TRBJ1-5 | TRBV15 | TGTGCCACCAGCAGAGATCCCATGGGGGATGGCAATCAGCCCCAGCATTTT | CATSRDPMGDGNQPQHF
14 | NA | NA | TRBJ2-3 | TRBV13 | TGTGCCAGCAGCTTGGGGGAATGGGCAGATACGCAGTATTTT | CASSLGEWADTQYF
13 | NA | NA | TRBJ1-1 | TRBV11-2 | TGTGCCAGCAGCCCCAGCCAACGCACTGAAGCTTTCTTT | CASSPSQRTEAFF
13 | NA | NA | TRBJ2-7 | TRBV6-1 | TGTGCCAGCAGTGTAGAAAAACTCTACGAGCAGTACTTC | CASSVEKLYEQYF